This TCR beta chain was found in a study of T-cell reconstitution after alpha-beta-depleted transplantation in children. V gave up 5 bases and J gave up 2 bases, with 4 bases separating them. This CDR3 is 11 amino acids long. From germline, CDR1 is MNHEY and CDR2 SVGEGT. This sample's TCRbeta library carried unique molecular identifier barcodes. MiXCR was run by TCRdb on the PCR reads, yielding one entry per CDR3 protein. The table includes 600,000 or so distinct CDR3 sequences, roughly 23% detected once. This clonotype was seen at least ten times. Antigen specificity is unknown. Study-level findings and limits: After transplant, at about two months, alpha-beta T cells were reportedly derived from several hundred expanded graft clones.

The rearrangement uses TRBV6-2 or TRBV6-3 and TRBJ2-7; D is undetermined. This TCR came from a boy younger than two who had a stem cell transplant for acute myeloid leukemia, so the T cells may come from the graft donor. This material consisted of PBMCs, mostly from graft donor cells, taken 360 days after TCRalphabeta/CD19-depleted stem cell transplant. The DNA of the CDR3 is TGTGCCAGCAGTCAAGCCTACGAGCAGTACTTC. Translation: CASSQAYEQYF.